The 19 T cell receptor beta chains below were found in one sample sequenced in a study of spatial heterogeneity in lung cancer. Documented time point: sample taken at primary tumor resection. TCRdb re-derived calls from the 5' RACE reads in MiXCR, one entry per CDR3 protein. The table has around 63,000 distinct CDR3 sequences, 6.3% seen once; the top ten hold 14% to 15%. Material: PBMCs, obtained at surgery. The receptors were gathered from a female donor with early-stage non-small cell lung cancer.

This clonotype was counted a few times. This CDR3 is CASSQESWEGTGSYNEQFF. Written as DNA, the CDR3 is TGTGCCAGCAGCCAAGAAAGTTGGGAGGGGACAGGATCCTACAATGAGCAGTTCTTC. V usage is TRBV3-1 and J usage is TRBJ2-1, with D possibly matching TRBD1 (8 bases). The CDR3 covers 19 residues. V lost 0 bases, J lost 1 base, and 19 bases lay in between. Germline assignment: CDR1 LGHDT and CDR2 YNNKEL (reference sequence).

The chain carries TRBV7-2 and TRBJ2-2; D is possibly TRBD1 or TRBD2 (5 bases each). The V gene lost 4 bases and the J gene lost 2 bases, with 20 bases spanning the gap. CDR3 size: 18 residues. Per the germline V gene, CDR1 is SGHTA and CDR2 is FQGNSA. CDR3 nucleotide sequence: TGTGCCAGCAGCTCCTTGCTTCCGGGACGGATTAACACCGGGGAGCTGTTTTTT. This translates into CASSSLLPGRINTGELFF.

This rearrangement joins TRBV20-1 to TRBJ2-3; D call uncertain. Trimming took 4 bases from V and 2 from J, leaving 13 bases between them. CDR3 size: 14 residues. Germline V CDR1 and CDR2: DFQATT, SNEGSKA (reference sequence). The CDR3 bases are TGCAGTGCTATCATGTGGGGAACCACAGATACGCAGTATTTT. It translates to CSAIMWGTTDTQYF.

This clonotype was recorded many times. The chain's CDR3 is CASSLARGGPLHF. The CDR3 DNA reads as TGCGCCAGCAGCTTGGCCCGCGGAGGGCCCCTCCACTTT. The chain joins TRBV5-1 to TRBJ1-6; D gene uncertain. Germline lookup yields CDR1 SGHRS and CDR2 YFSETQ. The length of the CDR3 is 13 residues. The V gene lost 0 bases and the J gene lost 13 bases, with 11 bases spanning the gap. The entire variable domain, with the rest obtained from reference TRBV5-1 and TRBJ1-6, is as follows: KAGVTQTPRYLIKTRGQQVTLSCSPISGHRSVSWYQQTPGQGLQFLFEYFSETQRNKGNFPGRFSGRQFSNSRSEMNVSTLELGDSALYLCASSLARGGPLHFGNGTRLTVT.

This sequence joins TRBV20-1 and TRBJ2-1; 9 bases are shared with TRBD1. CDR1 DFQATT and CDR2 SNEGSKA come from the germline V gene (reference sequence). The CDR3 length is 14 residues. Losses at the gene ends were 4 bases for V and 4 bases for J; bases not matched to a gene: 5. The CDR3 nucleotides read TGCAGTGCTAAACAGGACAGGGGTTACAATGAGCAGTTCTTC. It is translated as CSAKQDRGYNEQFF.

The sample holds many counts of this clonotype. The rearrangement joins TRBV27 to TRBJ1-1, with D possibly matching TRBD1 (6 bases). The ends were cut back, 0 bases at V and 7 bases at J, with 15 bases in the middle. CDR3 length equals 15 residues. Germline V gene lookup returns CDR1 MNHEY and CDR2 SMNVEV (reference sequence). Here the CDR3 DNA reads TGTGCCAGCAGTTTATCGCCGTCCGGGACAAGTGAAGCTTTCTTT. Residues: CASSLSPSGTSEAFF.

This clonotype was observed at least ten times. The chain combines TRBV18 with TRBJ1-5; TRBD1 matches 7 bases. V trimming: 5 bases; J trimming: 0 bases; junction bases outside the gene matches: 10. This CDR3 contains 17 residues. Germline CDR1 KGHSH, CDR2 LQKENI. The CDR3, as DNA: TGTGCCAGCTCATTCCGGGACAGCCCTTCTAGCAATCAGCCCCAGCATTTT. Translated: CASSFRDSPSSNQPQHF.

This clonotype has more than one count but fewer than ten. The chain carries TRBV7-2 and TRBJ1-6; 7 nucleotides line up with TRBD1. With 5 bases clipped from V and 7 bases from J, the junction kept 2 bases outside the gene matches. CDR3 size: 13 residues. Germline values: CDR1 SGHTA, CDR2 FQGNSA. CDR3 protein: CASSRQGNSPLHF. The CDR3 DNA sequence: TGTGCCAGCAGCAGACAGGGCAATTCACCCCTCCACTTT.

The chain joins TRBV28 to TRBJ1-1, with 9 bases lining up with TRBD1. V gave up 1 base and J gave up 0 bases; unmatched junction bases: 9. The CDR3 sequence is 18 residues long. CDR1 MDHEN and CDR2 SYDVKM come from the germline V gene. The CDR3 nucleotides are TGTGCCAGCAGTTTATCTCCCCCCGGGACAGGGATGAACACTGAAGCTTTCTTT. Encoded protein: CASSLSPPGTGMNTEAFF.

This clonotype was recorded at least ten times. J is TRBJ2-1 and V is TRBV20-1; D may be TRBD2 (6 bases). CDR3 length equals 14 residues. Germline V lookup: CDR1 DFQATT, CDR2 SNEGSKA (reference sequence). Trimming took 4 bases from V and 4 from J, leaving 14 bases between them. This CDR3 is CSANNRDFYNEQFF. The CDR3 bases are TGCAGTGCTAACAACCGGGACTTTTACAATGAGCAGTTCTTC.

This sequence joins TRBV7-8 and TRBJ2-5; TRBD2 aligns across 7 bases. Germline assignment: CDR1 SGHVS and CDR2 FQNEAQ. The CDR3 is 17 amino acids. J gave up 2 bases and V 3 bases, and 12 bases lay outside the gene matches. The CDR3 nucleotides read TGTGCCAGCAGCTTCCGGGGGGAGAGCTTGGGTCAAGAGACCCAGTACTTC. Translation gives CASSFRGESLGQETQYF.

This clonotype was observed a few times. The chain uses TRBV6-6 and TRBJ1-4; no clear D. This CDR3 has 12 residues. Trimming pared 3 bases from V and 8 bases from J, leaving 7 bases between. From germline, CDR1 is MNHNY and CDR2 SVGAGI (reference sequence). CDR3 nucleotides: TGTGCCAGCAGTTATGCGTTGGAAAAACTGTTTTTT. Amino acids: CASSYALEKLFF.

At least ten counts were recorded for this clonotype. The rearrangement links TRBV15 to TRBJ2-7, with D unclear. V lost 0 bases, J lost 3 bases, and 3 bases lay in between. CDR3 length: 12 amino acids. Per germline, CDR1 LNHNV and CDR2 YYDKDF (reference sequence). The CDR3 coding sequence is TGTGCCACCAGCAGAGATATCTACGAGCAGTACGTC. Its translation is CATSRDIYEQYV.

This clonotype was observed a few times. The rearrangement links TRBV7-2 to TRBJ2-3; maybe TRBD2 (6 bases). Germline CDR1 SGHTA, CDR2 FQGNSA. The ends were cut back, 4 bases at V and 1 base at J, with 12 bases in the middle. This CDR3 has 15 amino acids. The CDR3 DNA follows: TGTGCCAGCAGCTCCTTCACGGGAGGCACAGATACGCAGTATTTT. It codes for CASSSFTGGTDTQYF. The full variable domain, rest sourced from reference TRBV7-2 and TRBJ2-3, is GAGVSQSPSNKVTEKGKDVELRCDPISGHTALYWYRQSLGQGLEFLIYFQGNSAPDKSGLPSDRFSAERTGGSVSTLTIQRTQQEDSAVYLCASSSFTGGTDTQYFGPGTRLTVL.

This clonotype came up many times. The chain recombines TRBV11-2 with TRBJ2-5; 8 nucleotides match TRBD1. The CDR3 covers 15 residues. Germline V gene data show CDR1 as SGHAT and CDR2 as FQNNGV. The V gene end was trimmed by 2 bases and the J gene end by 2 bases; junction bases not matched to a gene: 4. In nucleotides, the CDR3 is TGTGCCAGCAGCTTAAGCAGGGGGCGGCAAGAGACCCAGTACTTC. It codes for CASSLSRGRQETQYF.

This clonotype has ten or more counts. The chain carries TRBV2 and TRBJ2-1; 10 nucleotides match TRBD2. The V and J ends lost 2 bases and 9 bases, in that order; junction bases with no gene match: 7. The CDR3 is made up of 15 amino acids. Germline CDR1 reads SNHLY; CDR2 reads FYNNEI. The CDR3 region is CASSEITSGEGEQFF. In nucleotides, the CDR3 is TGTGCCAGCAGTGAAATCACTAGCGGGGAGGGTGAGCAGTTCTTC. The full variable domain, in which reference TRBV2 and TRBJ2-1 provide the parts outside the CDR3, is EPEVTQTPSHQVTQMGQEVILRCVPISNHLYFYWYRQILGQKVEFLVSFYNNEISEKSEIFDDQFSVERPDGSNFTLKIRSTKLEDSAMYFCASSEITSGEGEQFFGPGTRLTVL.

The CDR3 DNA follows: TGTGCCAGCAGGGGGACCTCCGGGCTGGCGGGCGAGCAGTACTTC. The encoded protein is CASRGTSGLAGEQYF. The rearrangement links TRBV12-3 or TRBV12-4 to TRBJ2-7; D could derive from TRBD1 or TRBD2 (5 bases each). Trimming cost V 6 bases and J 6 bases, with 21 bases left between them. The CDR3 spans 15 residues.

This clonotype was found many times. The chain uses TRBV7-9 and TRBJ2-7, with unresolved D. There are 13 residues in the CDR3. Trimming took off 1 base at V and 6 bases at J, with 10 bases between the two ends. CDR1 is SEHNR and CDR2 is FQNEAQ in the germline V gene (reference sequence). CDR3 DNA: TGTGCCAGCAGCTTAGTGGCACAGACCGAGCAGTACTTC. This translates into CASSLVAQTEQYF.

This clonotype showed up just a few times. This chain joins TRBV11-2 and TRBJ1-6; D ambiguous. Germline V lookup: CDR1 SGHAT, CDR2 FQNNGV. The CDR3 totals 14 residues. Deletions cut 4 bases from V and 4 bases from J, with 8 bases between. The CDR3 here is CASSSGRYNSPLHF. DNA for the CDR3: TGTGCCAGCAGCTCCGGACGGTATAATTCACCCCTCCACTTT.